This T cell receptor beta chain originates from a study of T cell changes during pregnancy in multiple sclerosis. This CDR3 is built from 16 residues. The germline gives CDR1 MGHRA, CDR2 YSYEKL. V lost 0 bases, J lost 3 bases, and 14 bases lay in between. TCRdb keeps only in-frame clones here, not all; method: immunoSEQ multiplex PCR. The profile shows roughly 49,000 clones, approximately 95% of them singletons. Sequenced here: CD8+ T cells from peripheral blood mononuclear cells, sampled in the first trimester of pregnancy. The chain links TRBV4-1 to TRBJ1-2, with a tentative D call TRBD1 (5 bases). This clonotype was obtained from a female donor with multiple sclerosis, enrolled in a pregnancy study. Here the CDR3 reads CASSQDKQEGYYGYTF. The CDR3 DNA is TGCGCCAGCAGCCAAGATAAACAGGAGGGCTACTATGGCTACACCTTC.